This T cell receptor beta chain was sequenced in a study of cytomegalovirus exposure and HLA in healthy donors. The study, taken as a whole, reports: A later analysis found that most CMV-associated TCR beta chains appeared HLA-restricted.

Amplification used 60 Vbeta primers and 13 Jbeta primers. The assay was immunoSEQ multiplex PCR, and TCRdb's table has in-frame clones only and misses some. Of about 270,000 clones listed, just over 70% were seen once; the top ten hold roughly 2.4%. In germline, CDR1 is LGHNT, CDR2 FRNRAP. The CDR3 sequence is 16 residues long. After removal of 1 base from V and 4 bases from J, the junction contained 4 bases not matched to a gene. As regards this clone: Antigen specificity is unknown.

This chain connects TRBV12-5 to TRBJ1-3, with TRBD1 identical over 10 bases. This receptor was taken from a female donor in good health and CMV-seronegative. The sequenced sample was PBMCs. The CDR3: CASGLGDRGLGNTIYF. DNA of the CDR3: TGTGCTAGTGGTTTGGGAGACAGGGGGCTAGGAAACACCATATATTTT.